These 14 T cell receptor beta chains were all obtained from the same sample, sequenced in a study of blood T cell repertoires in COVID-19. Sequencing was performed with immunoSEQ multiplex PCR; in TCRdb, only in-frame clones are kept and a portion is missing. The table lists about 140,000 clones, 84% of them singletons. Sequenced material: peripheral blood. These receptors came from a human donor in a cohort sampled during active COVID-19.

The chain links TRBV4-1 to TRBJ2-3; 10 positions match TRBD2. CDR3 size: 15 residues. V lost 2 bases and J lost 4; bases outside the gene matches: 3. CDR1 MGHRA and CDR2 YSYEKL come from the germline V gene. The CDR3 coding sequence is TGCGCCAGCAGCCAAAGCGGGGGGGCCTCAGATACGCAGTATTTT. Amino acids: CASSQSGGASDTQYF.

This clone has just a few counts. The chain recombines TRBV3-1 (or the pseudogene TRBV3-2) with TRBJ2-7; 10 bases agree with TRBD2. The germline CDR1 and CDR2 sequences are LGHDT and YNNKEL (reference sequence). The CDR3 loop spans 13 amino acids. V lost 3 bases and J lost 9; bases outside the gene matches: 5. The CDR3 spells CASSHSGGAGQYF. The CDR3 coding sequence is TGTGCCAGCAGCCACAGCGGGGGGGCCGGGCAGTACTTC.

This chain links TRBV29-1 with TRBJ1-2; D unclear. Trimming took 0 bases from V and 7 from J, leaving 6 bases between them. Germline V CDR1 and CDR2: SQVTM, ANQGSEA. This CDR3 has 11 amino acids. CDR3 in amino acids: CSVEDEGGYTF. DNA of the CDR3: TGCAGCGTTGAAGACGAGGGTGGCTACACCTTC. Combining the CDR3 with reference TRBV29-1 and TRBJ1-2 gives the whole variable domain SAVISQKPSRDICQRGTSLTIQCQVDSQVTMMFWYRQQPGQSLTLIATANQGSEATYESGFVIDKFPISRPNLTFSTLTVSNMSPEDSSIYLCSVEDEGGYTFGSGTRLTVV.

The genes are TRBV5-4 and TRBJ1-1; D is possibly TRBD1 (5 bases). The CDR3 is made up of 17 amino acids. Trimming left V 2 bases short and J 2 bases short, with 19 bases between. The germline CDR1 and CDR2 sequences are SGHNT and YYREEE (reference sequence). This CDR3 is CASSFGYGGGGNTEAFF. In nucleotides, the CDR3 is TGTGCCAGCAGCTTCGGGTACGGGGGGGGTGGAAACACTGAAGCTTTCTTT.

CDR3 sequence reads: CSVDRAGGTEAFF. The CDR3 DNA sequence: TGCAGCGTTGATAGGGCAGGGGGCACTGAAGCTTTCTTT. The chain recombines TRBV29-1 with TRBJ1-1, with 7 bases matching TRBD1. In germline, CDR1 is SQVTM, CDR2 ANQGSEA. This CDR3 contains 13 residues. Unmatched junction bases numbered 5, after V lost 3 bases and J lost 4 bases.

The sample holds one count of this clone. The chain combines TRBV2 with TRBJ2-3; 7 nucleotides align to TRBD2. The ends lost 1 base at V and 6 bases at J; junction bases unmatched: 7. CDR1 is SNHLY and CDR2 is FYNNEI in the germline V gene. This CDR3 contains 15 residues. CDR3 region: CASSEEGGGYDTQYF. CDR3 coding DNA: TGTGCCAGCAGTGAAGAGGGCGGGGGTTACGATACGCAGTATTTT.

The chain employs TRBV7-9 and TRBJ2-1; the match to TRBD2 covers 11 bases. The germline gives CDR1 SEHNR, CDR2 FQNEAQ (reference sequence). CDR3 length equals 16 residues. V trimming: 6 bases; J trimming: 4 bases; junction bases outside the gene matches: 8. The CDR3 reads CASSPGLAGKYNEQFF. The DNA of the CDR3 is TGTGCCAGCAGTCCAGGACTAGCGGGCAAATACAATGAGCAGTTCTTC.

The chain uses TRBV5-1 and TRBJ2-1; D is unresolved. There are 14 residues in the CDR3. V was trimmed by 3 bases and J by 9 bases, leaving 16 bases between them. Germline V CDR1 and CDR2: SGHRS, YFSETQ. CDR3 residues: CASSSAAPGGEQFF. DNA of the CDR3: TGCGCCAGCAGCTCAGCCGCCCCCGGCGGTGAGCAGTTCTTC. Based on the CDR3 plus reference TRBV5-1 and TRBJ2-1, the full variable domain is KAGVTQTPRYLIKTRGQQVTLSCSPISGHRSVSWYQQTPGQGLQFLFEYFSETQRNKGNFPGRFSGRQFSNSRSEMNVSTLELGDSALYLCASSSAAPGGEQFFGPGTRLTVL.

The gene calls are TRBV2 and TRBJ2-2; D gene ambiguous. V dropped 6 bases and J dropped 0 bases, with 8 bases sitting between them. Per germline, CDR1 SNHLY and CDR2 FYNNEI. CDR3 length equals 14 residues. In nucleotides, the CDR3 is TGTGCCAGCAGGATGAGAGCGAACACCGGGGAGCTGTTTTTT. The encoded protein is CASRMRANTGELFF.

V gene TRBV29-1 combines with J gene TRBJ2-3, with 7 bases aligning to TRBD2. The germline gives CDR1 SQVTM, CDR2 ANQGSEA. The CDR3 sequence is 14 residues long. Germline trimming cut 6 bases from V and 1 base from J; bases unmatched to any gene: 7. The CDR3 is CSVSLAGGTDTQYF. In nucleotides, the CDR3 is TGCAGCGTGTCTCTTGCGGGGGGCACAGATACGCAGTATTTT.

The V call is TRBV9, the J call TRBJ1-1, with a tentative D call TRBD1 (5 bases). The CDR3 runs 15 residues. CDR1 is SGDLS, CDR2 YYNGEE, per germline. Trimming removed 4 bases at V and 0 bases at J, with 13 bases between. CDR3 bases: TGTGCCAGCAGCCCACAGGTGTCACTGAACACTGAAGCTTTCTTT. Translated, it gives CASSPQVSLNTEAFF. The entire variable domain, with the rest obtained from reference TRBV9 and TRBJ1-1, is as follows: DSGVTQTPKHLITATGQRVTLRCSPRSGDLSVYWYQQSLDQGLQFLIQYYNGEERAKGNILERFSAQQFPDLHSELNLSSLELGDSALYFCASSPQVSLNTEAFFGQGTRLTVV.

For the CDR3, the DNA is TGTGCCAGCAGCCACTCCGGGACTAGCGGGGCTAGCTCCTACAATGAGCAGTTCTTC. Translated, it gives CASSHSGTSGASSYNEQFF. The rearrangement joins TRBV7-2 to TRBJ2-1; TRBD2 matches 13 bases. The CDR3 has 19 residues. The germline CDR1 and CDR2 sequences are SGHTA and FQGNSA. The V gene end was trimmed by 5 bases and the J gene end by 0 bases; junction bases not matched to a gene: 10.

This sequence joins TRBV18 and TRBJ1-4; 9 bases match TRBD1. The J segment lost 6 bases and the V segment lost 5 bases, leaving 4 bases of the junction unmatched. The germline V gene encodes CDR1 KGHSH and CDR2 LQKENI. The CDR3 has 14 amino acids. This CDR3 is CASSTGQGYEKLFF. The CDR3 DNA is TGTGCCAGCTCAACGGGACAGGGATATGAAAAACTGTTTTTT.

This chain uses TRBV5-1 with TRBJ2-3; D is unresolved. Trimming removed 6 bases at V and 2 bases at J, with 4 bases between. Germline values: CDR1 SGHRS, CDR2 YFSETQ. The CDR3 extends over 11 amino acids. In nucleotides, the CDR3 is TGCGCCAGCACTTACACAGATACGCAGTATTTT. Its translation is CASTYTDTQYF.